This T cell receptor beta chain comes out of a study of Ad26.COV2.S vaccination and SARS-CoV-2 variants. Study findings and constraints: There was reportedly substantial breadth in spike-specific CD8+ and CD4+ T cell responses after vaccination. Assessments of TCR breadth and depth may have underestimated the total T cell responses.

Data came from immunoSEQ multiplex PCR; TCRdb stores just in-frame clones and leaves some out. Of a few hundred thousand clones listed, approximately 90% are singletons. Treatment: some 19 received Ad26.COV2.S at low or high dose, single or two shots; several received placebo; per-sample allocation not given. It was on day 63 after the first vaccine or placebo injection that samples were taken. A Boston donor was an adult aged 18-55 years. V gave up 1 base and J gave up 11 bases, with 14 bases separating them. From germline, CDR1 is SEHNR and CDR2 FQNEAQ (reference sequence). The CDR3 covers 14 residues. With regard to this clone: Its antigen is as yet unknown.

This TCR was sampled from a person between 18 and 65 years old who received the Ad26.COV2.S COVID-19 vaccine or a placebo. V is TRBV7-9 and J is TRBJ1-4, with D possibly being TRBD1 (5 bases). Sequenced here: peripheral blood, sampled in a trial of Ad26.COV2.S vaccine versus placebo. In DNA form, the CDR3 reads TGTGCCAGCAGCTTAGGAGGGACCGAAGGGAAACTGTTTTTT. Translated: CASSLGGTEGKLFF.